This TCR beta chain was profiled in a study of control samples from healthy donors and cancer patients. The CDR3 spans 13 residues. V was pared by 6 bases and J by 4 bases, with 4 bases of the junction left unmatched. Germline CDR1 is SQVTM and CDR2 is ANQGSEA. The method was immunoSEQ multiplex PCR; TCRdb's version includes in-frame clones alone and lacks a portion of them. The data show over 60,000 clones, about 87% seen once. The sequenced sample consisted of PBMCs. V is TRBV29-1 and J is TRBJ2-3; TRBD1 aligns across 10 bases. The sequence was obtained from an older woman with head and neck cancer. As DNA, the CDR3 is TGCAGCGTGGGACAGGGGCGGTCAGATACGCAGTATTTT. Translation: CSVGQGRSDTQYF.